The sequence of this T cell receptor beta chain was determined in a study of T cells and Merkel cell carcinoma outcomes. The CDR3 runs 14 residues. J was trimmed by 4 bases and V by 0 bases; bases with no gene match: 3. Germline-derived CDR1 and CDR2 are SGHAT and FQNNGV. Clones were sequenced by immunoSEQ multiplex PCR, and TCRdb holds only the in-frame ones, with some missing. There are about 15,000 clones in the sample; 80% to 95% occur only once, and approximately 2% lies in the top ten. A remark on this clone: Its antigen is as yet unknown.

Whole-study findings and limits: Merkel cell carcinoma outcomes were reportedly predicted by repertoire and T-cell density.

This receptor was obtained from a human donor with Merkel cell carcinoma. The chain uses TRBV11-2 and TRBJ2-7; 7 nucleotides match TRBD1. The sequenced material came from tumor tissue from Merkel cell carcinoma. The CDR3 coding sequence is TGTGCCAGCAGCTTAGAAGGGGGCGGTTACGAGCAGTACTTC. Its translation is CASSLEGGGYEQYF.